The sequence of this T cell receptor (beta chain) was determined in a study of T-cell reconstitution after alpha-beta-depleted transplantation in children. Study-level results: It was newly produced T cells that mostly accounted for T-cell counts and diversity one year after transplant.

Preparation of the TCRbeta library was carried out with unique molecular identifiers. TCRdb recomputed calls from the PCR reads with MiXCR, one row per CDR3 protein. Among under 850,000 distinct CDR3 sequences listed, about 12% were seen once. Details on this clonotype: What it binds is unknown.

This CDR3 contains 15 residues. V was shortened by 2 bases and J by 5 bases, with 15 bases between the two germline ends. Germline lookup yields CDR1 MNHEY and CDR2 SVGAGI. The receptor was isolated from a girl aged 2-10 years with congenital amegakaryocytic thrombocytopenia, due to receive a stem cell transplant. Sample: PBMCs, taken before TCRalphabeta/CD19-depleted stem cell transplant. The V gene is TRBV6-5, the J gene TRBJ2-5; the D gene could be TRBD1 or TRBD2 (7 bases each). The CDR3 DNA reads TGTGCCAGCAGTTACAGGTTCAGGGGGGGGGAGACCCAGTACTTC. This codes for CASSYRFRGGETQYF.